This T cell receptor (beta chain) was sequenced in a study of blood T cell repertoires in COVID-19. CDR3 length: 14 residues. Germline V gives CDR1 MNHEY, CDR2 SVGAGI. V lost 8 bases, J lost 2 bases, and 4 bases stayed unmatched. Assay: immunoSEQ multiplex PCR; the TCRdb copy retains only in-frame clones and omits some. The table records tens of thousands of clones, roughly 80% of them present only once. The chain has TRBV6-5 and TRBJ1-5; 9 bases agree with TRBD1. The specimen sequenced was peripheral blood. The TCR sequence derives from a woman older than 75 with acute or convalescent COVID-19. CDR3 region: CASGRTGGNQPQHF. The CDR3 DNA is TGTGCCAGCGGGCGGACAGGGGGCAATCAGCCCCAGCATTTT.